The 19 T cell receptor beta chains presented below share a single source sample, sequenced in a study of OX40 agonist ivuxolimab in advanced cancers. Using immunoSEQ multiplex PCR, the repertoire was profiled, and TCRdb retains in-frame clones only, with some absent. This table has around 53,000 clones, 88% appearing once. The sequencing used CD4+ or CD8+ T cells sorted from blood, collected in a trial of the OX40 agonist ivuxolimab. Receptors originate from an adult with an advanced solid tumor such as melanoma, head and neck, liver or kidney cancer.

This chain uses TRBV6-1 with TRBJ2-3; D is ambiguous. V lost 7 bases and J lost 6, with 17 bases in between. The germline V gene encodes CDR1 MNHNS and CDR2 SASEGT. This CDR3 comprises 14 residues. CDR3 bases: TGTGCCAGCAACACAAGGGCAGGCGTGGATACGCAGTATTTT. This translates into CASNTRAGVDTQYF.

CDR3 amino acids: CSVPPGPLSYNEQFF. The CDR3 nucleotides are TGCAGCGTCCCCCCGGGACCGCTCTCCTACAATGAGCAGTTCTTC. J is TRBJ2-1 and V is TRBV29-1; D may be TRBD1 or TRBD2 (5 bases each). Germline V gene lookup returns CDR1 SQVTM and CDR2 ANQGSEA. This CDR3 contains 15 residues. With 6 bases removed from V and 0 bases from J, the gap between germline ends came to 15 bases.

The J gene is TRBJ2-7, the V gene TRBV9, with a tentative D call TRBD2 (6 bases). The V and J ends lost 0 bases and 3 bases respectively, with 13 bases between them. This CDR3 is built from 15 residues. Looked up from germline, CDR1 is SGDLS and CDR2 is YYNGEE. CDR3 sequence: CASSVGGGDGYEQYF. CDR3 DNA sequence: TGTGCCAGCAGCGTAGGGGGCGGGGATGGCTACGAGCAGTACTTC.

The rearrangement joins TRBV19 to TRBJ2-2; tentative D call: TRBD1 (5 bases). Trimming removed 5 bases at V and 2 bases at J, with 12 bases between. CDR3 size: 15 residues. Germline CDR1 is LNHDA and CDR2 is SQIVND (reference sequence). CDR3 amino acids: CASSGRQSNTGELFF. The CDR3 DNA reads as TGTGCCAGTAGTGGTCGACAGTCAAACACCGGGGAGCTGTTTTTT.

The chain uses TRBV7-8 and TRBJ2-1; 11 bases line up with TRBD2. The CDR3 is 17 residues long. V gave up 1 base and J gave up 4 bases; unmatched junction bases: 6. CDR1 is SGHVS, CDR2 FQNEAQ, per germline. The CDR3 sequence is CASSLVVGTSGYNEQFF. CDR3 DNA: TGTGCCAGCAGCTTAGTCGTAGGGACTAGCGGATACAATGAGCAGTTCTTC. Together with reference TRBV7-8 and TRBJ2-1, the CDR3 gives the full variable domain: GAGVSQSPRYKVAKRGQDVALRCDPISGHVSLFWYQQALGQGPEFLTYFQNEAQLDKSGLPSDRFFAERPEGSVSTLKIQRTQQEDSAVYLCASSLVVGTSGYNEQFFGPGTRLTVL.

Comments on this clone: One junction end does not reproduce the germline sequence, and a read error may be involved. The chain employs TRBV28 and TRBJ1-2; 7 bases line up with TRBD1. The CDR3 sequence is 10 residues long. Germline V CDR1 and CDR2: MDHEN, SYDVKM. The CDR3 nucleotides read TGTGCCAGCAGCCGGGACAGCCGACCCTTC. Residues: CASSRDSRPF.

The CDR3 region is CASSPRTGKETQYF. CDR3 nucleotides: TGTGCCAGCTCACCAAGGACAGGGAAAGAGACCCAGTACTTC. The chain is built from TRBV18 and TRBJ2-5; 8 nucleotides agree with TRBD1. CDR1 and CDR2 from the germline V gene are KGHSH and LQKENI. With 2 bases clipped from V and 3 bases from J, the junction kept 2 bases outside the gene matches. This CDR3 comprises 14 residues.

The chain carries TRBV6-1 and TRBJ1-1; D possibly corresponds to TRBD1 (5 bases). Deletions cut 8 bases from V and 0 bases from J, with 13 bases between. Germline V gene sequence: CDR1 MNHNS, CDR2 SASEGT. This CDR3 region has 14 residues. Here the CDR3 reads CASSGRLLNTEAFF. CDR3 bases: TGTGCCAGCTCGGGACGCTTACTGAACACTGAAGCTTTCTTT.

As regards this clone: Distinct nucleotide sequences in the sample also encode this CDR3. The chain carries TRBV19 and TRBJ1-5; D gene ambiguous. This CDR3 is 14 amino acids long. In germline, CDR1 is LNHDA, CDR2 SQIVND (reference sequence). V dropped 6 bases and J dropped 0 bases, with 9 bases sitting between them. The CDR3 sequence: CASSRRDSNQPQHF. The CDR3 coding sequence is TGTGCCAGTAGCAGGCGGGATAGCAATCAGCCCCAGCATTTT.

J is TRBJ2-5 and V is TRBV20-1; D is uncertain. Germline assignment: CDR1 DFQATT and CDR2 SNEGSKA (reference sequence). The ends were cut back, 2 bases at V and 3 bases at J, with 4 bases in the middle. The CDR3 has 11 residues. CDR3 residues: CSARSEETQYF. CDR3 nucleotides: TGCAGTGCTAGATCGGAAGAGACCCAGTACTTC.

The chain links TRBV6-1 to TRBJ2-1; D call uncertain. This CDR3 comprises 14 residues. The germline CDR1 and CDR2 sequences are MNHNS and SASEGT. V lost 6 bases to trimming and J lost 2 bases, with 11 bases between them. The CDR3, as DNA: TGTGCCAGCAGGGGTGGGGAACCCTACAATGAGCAGTTCTTC. This translates into CASRGGEPYNEQFF.

This clone was detected only a few times. The rearrangement links TRBV18 to TRBJ2-1, with D perhaps matching TRBD1 (5 bases). The CDR3 has 15 residues. Trimming left V 3 bases short and J 0 bases short, with 9 bases between. Germline values: CDR1 KGHSH, CDR2 LQKENI. DNA for the CDR3: TGTGCCAGCTCACCCCTCCAGGGCTCCTACAATGAGCAGTTCTTC. Its translation: CASSPLQGSYNEQFF.

This clone was found a few times. The chain links TRBV7-2 to TRBJ2-7; 9 nucleotides line up with TRBD2. Trimming at V came to 5 bases and at J to 2 bases, leaving 4 bases not matched to a gene. This CDR3 is built from 14 residues. Germline V lookup: CDR1 SGHTA, CDR2 FQGNSA. The CDR3 is CASSDSGSAYEQYF. The CDR3 coding sequence is TGTGCCAGCAGCGATAGCGGGAGCGCCTACGAGCAGTACTTC.

The chain combines TRBV7-6 with TRBJ2-1; 7 bases are a match to TRBD2. This CDR3 has 16 residues. Losses at the gene ends were 5 bases for V and 6 bases for J; bases not matched to a gene: 13. Germline lookup yields CDR1 SGHVS and CDR2 FNYEAQ. The CDR3 DNA sequence: TGTGCCAGCAGCCCCCTTGGGCGGGAGACGGGCAATGAGCAGTTCTTC. Translating gives CASSPLGRETGNEQFF. Filled out from reference TRBV7-6 and TRBJ2-1, the complete variable domain reads GAGVSQSPRYKVTKRGQDVALRCDPISGHVSLYWYRQALGQGPEFLTYFNYEAQQDKSGLPNDRFSAERPEGSISTLTIQRTEQRDSAMYRCASSPLGRETGNEQFFGPGTRLTVL.

The V call is TRBV27, the J call TRBJ2-7; 10 positions match TRBD2. From germline, CDR1 is MNHEY and CDR2 SMNVEV (reference sequence). The V segment lost 3 bases and the J segment 0 bases; nucleotides outside the gene matches: 11. The length of the CDR3 is 18 residues. The CDR3 nucleotides are TGTGCCAGCAGTTTCGGGCCTAGCGGGAGTCGGAGCTCCTACGAGCAGTACTTC. It translates to CASSFGPSGSRSSYEQYF.

V usage is TRBV21-1 and J usage is TRBJ1-5. TRBV21-1 is flagged as a pseudogene. CDR3 length: 16 amino acids. CDR3 nucleotide sequence: TGTGCCAGCAGCAAATTTTGCCAGGAGGCATGTCAGCCCCAGCATTTT. It is translated as CASSKFCQEACQPQHF.

The CDR3 nucleotides read TGCGCCAGCAGCTTGGAAACCGGAACCTACAATGAGCAGTTCTTC. It encodes CASSLETGTYNEQFF. The genes are TRBV5-1 and TRBJ2-1; no definite D call. This CDR3 region has 15 residues. Germline V gene data show CDR1 as SGHRS and CDR2 as YFSETQ. Trimming removed 0 bases at V and 2 bases at J, with 9 bases between.

The chain joins TRBV10-3 to TRBJ2-2, with 9 bases aligning to TRBD1. Germline CDR1 reads ENHRY; CDR2 reads SYGVKD. Trimming took 6 bases from V and 16 from J; bases not matched to a gene: 12. The CDR3 is 13 residues long. The chain's CDR3 is CAISRDRVPERFF. The DNA for the CDR3 is TGTGCCATCAGCCGGGACAGGGTGCCGGAACGGTTTTTT.

V gene TRBV6-5 combines with J gene TRBJ2-6; the D is unclear. The ends were cut back, 6 bases at V and 4 bases at J, with 4 bases in the middle. Germline V gives CDR1 MNHEY, CDR2 SVGAGI. This CDR3 region has 12 residues. The CDR3 nucleotides are TGTGCCAGCAGGCAGGGGGCCAACGTCCTGACTTTC. As protein: CASRQGANVLTF.